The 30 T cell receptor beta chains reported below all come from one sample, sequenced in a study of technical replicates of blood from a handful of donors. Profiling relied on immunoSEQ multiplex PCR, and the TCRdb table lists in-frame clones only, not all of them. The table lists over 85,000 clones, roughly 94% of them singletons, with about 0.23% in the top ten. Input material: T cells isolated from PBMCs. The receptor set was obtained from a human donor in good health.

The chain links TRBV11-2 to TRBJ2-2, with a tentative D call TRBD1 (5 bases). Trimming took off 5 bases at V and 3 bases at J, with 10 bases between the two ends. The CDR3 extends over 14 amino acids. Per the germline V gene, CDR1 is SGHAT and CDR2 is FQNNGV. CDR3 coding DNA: TGTGCCAGCAGCACGACAGTTTACACCGGGGAGCTGTTTTTT. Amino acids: CASSTTVYTGELFF.

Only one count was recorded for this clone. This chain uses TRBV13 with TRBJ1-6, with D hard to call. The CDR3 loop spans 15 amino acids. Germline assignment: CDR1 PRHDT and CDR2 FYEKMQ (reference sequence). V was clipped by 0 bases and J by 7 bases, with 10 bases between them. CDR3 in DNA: TGTGCCAGCAGCTTAGGCGAGGCAGCAAATTCACCCCTCCACTTT. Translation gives CASSLGEAANSPLHF.

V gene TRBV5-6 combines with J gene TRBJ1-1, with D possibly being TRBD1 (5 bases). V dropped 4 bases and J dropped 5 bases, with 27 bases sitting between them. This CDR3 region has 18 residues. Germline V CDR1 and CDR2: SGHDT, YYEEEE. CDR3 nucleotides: TGTGCCAGCAGCAACGCACCCGGGCGCAGGGCCGGGAGGACTGAAGCTTTCTTT. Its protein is CASSNAPGRRAGRTEAFF.

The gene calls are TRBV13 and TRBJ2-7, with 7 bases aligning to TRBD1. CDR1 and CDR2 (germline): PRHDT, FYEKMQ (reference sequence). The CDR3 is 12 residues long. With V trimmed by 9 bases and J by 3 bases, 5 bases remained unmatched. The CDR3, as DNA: TGTGCCAGTCGACAGGGCCTCTACGAGCAGTACTTC. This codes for CASRQGLYEQYF. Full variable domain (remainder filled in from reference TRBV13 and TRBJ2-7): AAGVIQSPRHLIKEKRETATLKCYPIPRHDTVYWYQQGPGQDPQFLISFYEKMQSDKGSIPDRFSAQQFSDYHSELNMSSLELGDSALYFCASRQGLYEQYFGPGTRLTVT.

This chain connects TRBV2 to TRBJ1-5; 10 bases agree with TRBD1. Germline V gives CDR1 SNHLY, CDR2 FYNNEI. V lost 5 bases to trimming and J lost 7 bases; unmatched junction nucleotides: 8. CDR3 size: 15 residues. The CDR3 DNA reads TGTGCCAGCAGTCGGGACAGGGGAATTAGACAGCCCCAGCATTTT. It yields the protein CASSRDRGIRQPQHF.

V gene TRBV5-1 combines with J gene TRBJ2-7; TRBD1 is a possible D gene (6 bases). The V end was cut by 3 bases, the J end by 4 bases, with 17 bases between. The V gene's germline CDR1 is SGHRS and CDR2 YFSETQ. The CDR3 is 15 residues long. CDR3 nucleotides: TGCGCCAGCAGCTCCCGGACAGACTTAGAATACGAGCAGTACTTC. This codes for CASSSRTDLEYEQYF.

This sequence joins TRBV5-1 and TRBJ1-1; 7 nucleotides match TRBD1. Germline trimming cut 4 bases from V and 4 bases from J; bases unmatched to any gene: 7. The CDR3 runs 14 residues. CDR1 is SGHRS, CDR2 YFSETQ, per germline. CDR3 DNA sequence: TGCGCCAGCAGCAAGACTACAGGGGTCACTGAAGCTTTCTTT. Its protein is CASSKTTGVTEAFF.

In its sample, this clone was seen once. CDR3 nucleotide sequence: TGTGCCAGCAGTTATTCTCAGGGCCCAGATACGCAGTATTTT. This codes for CASSYSQGPDTQYF. The genes are TRBV2 and TRBJ2-3, with a possible D match to TRBD1 (5 bases). Per germline, CDR1 SNHLY and CDR2 FYNNEI. The CDR3 length is 14 residues. V was clipped by 5 bases and J by 4 bases, with 13 bases between them.

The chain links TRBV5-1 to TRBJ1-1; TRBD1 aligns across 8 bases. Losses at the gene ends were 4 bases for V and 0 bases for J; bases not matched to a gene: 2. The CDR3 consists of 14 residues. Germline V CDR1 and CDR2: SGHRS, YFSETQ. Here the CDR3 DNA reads TGCGCCAGCAGCCAGGGACAGGTGAACACTGAAGCTTTCTTT. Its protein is CASSQGQVNTEAFF.

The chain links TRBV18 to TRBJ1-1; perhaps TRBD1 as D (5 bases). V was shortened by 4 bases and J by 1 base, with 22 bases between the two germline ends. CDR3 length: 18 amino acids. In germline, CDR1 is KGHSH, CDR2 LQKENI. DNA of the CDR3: TGTGCCAGCTCACTGCTTACTATGACACCAAGGGGGAACACTGAAGCTTTCTTT. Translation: CASSLLTMTPRGNTEAFF.

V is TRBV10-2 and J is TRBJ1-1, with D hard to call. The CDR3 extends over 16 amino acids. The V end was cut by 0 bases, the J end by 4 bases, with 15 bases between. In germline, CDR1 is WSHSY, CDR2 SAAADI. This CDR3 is CASSESSHSMGTEAFF. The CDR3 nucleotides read TGCGCCAGCAGTGAGTCGTCTCACAGTATGGGCACTGAAGCTTTCTTT.

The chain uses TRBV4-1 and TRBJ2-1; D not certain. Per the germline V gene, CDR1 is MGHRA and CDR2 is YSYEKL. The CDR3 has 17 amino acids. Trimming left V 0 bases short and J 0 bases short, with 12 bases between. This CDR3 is CASSQDPISGSYNEQFF. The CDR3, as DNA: TGCGCCAGCAGCCAAGATCCCATCTCGGGCTCCTACAATGAGCAGTTCTTC.

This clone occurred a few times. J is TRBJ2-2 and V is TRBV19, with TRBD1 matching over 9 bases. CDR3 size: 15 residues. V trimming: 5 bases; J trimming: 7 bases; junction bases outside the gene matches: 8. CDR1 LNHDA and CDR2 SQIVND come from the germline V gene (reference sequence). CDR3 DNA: TGTGCCAGTAGTCTACTGGGACAGGGTGTCGGGGAGCTGTTTTTT. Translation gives CASSLLGQGVGELFF.

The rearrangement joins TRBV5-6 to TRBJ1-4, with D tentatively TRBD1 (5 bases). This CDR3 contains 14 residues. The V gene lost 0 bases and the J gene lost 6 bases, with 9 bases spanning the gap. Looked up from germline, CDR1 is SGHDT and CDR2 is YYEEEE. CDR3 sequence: CASSLAPGDEKLFF. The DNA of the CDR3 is TGTGCCAGCAGCTTGGCTCCGGGGGATGAAAAACTGTTTTTT.

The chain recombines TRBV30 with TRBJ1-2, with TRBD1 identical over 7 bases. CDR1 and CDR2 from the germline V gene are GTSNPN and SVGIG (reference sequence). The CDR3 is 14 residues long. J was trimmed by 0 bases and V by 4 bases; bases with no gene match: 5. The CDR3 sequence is CAWTPGGTNYGYTF. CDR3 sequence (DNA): TGTGCCTGGACCCCAGGGGGAACTAACTATGGCTACACCTTC. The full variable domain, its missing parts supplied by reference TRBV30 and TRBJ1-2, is SQTIHQWPATLVQPVGSPLSLECTVEGTSNPNLYWYRQAAGRGLQLLFYSVGIGQISSEVPQNLSASRPQDRQFILSSKKLLLSDSGFYLCAWTPGGTNYGYTFGSGTRLTVV.

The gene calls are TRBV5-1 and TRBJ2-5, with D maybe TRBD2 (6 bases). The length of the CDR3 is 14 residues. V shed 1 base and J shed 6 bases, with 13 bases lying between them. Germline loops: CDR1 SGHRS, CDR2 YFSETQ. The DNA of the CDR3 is TGCGCCAGCAGCTTGAGCGGGTTGGGGAAGACCCAGTACTTC. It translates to CASSLSGLGKTQYF.

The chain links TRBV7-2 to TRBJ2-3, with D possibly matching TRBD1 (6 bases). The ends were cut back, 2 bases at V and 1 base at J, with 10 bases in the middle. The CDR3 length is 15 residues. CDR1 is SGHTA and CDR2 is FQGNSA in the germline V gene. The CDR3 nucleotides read TGTGCCAGCAGCTTAACGGGACACGGCACAGATACGCAGTATTTT. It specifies CASSLTGHGTDTQYF. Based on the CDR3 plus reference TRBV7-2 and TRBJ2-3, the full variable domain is GAGVSQSPSNKVTEKGKDVELRCDPISGHTALYWYRQSLGQGLEFLIYFQGNSAPDKSGLPSDRFSAERTGGSVSTLTIQRTQQEDSAVYLCASSLTGHGTDTQYFGPGTRLTVL.

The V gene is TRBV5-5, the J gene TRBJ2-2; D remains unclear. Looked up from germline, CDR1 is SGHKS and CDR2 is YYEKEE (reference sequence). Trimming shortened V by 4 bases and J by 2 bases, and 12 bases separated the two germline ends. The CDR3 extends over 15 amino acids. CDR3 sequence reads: CASSPTERNTGELFF. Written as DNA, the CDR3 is TGTGCCAGCAGCCCTACGGAGAGAAACACCGGGGAGCTGTTTTTT.

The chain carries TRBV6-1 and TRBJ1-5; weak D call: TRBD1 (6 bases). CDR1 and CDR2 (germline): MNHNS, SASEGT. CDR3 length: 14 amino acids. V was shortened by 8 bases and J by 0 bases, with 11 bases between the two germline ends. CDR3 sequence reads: CASERGSSNQPQHF. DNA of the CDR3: TGTGCCAGCGAGAGGGGGAGTAGCAATCAGCCCCAGCATTTT.

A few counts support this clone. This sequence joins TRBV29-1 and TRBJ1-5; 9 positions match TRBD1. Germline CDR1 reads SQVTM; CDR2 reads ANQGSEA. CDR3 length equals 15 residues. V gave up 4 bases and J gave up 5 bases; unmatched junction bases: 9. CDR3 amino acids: CSVVSGQGPHQPQHF. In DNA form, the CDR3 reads TGCAGCGTTGTATCGGGACAGGGCCCCCATCAGCCCCAGCATTTT.

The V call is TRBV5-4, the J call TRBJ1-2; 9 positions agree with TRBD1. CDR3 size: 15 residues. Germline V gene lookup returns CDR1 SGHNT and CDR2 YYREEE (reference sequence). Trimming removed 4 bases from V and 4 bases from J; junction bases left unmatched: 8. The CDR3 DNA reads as TGTGCCAGCAGCGCAAGGGGACAGGGAATCTATGGCTACACCTTC. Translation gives CASSARGQGIYGYTF.

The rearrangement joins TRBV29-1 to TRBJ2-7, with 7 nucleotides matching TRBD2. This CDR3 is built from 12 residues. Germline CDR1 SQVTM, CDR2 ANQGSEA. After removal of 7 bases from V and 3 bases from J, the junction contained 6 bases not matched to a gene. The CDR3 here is CSGSGGFYEQYF. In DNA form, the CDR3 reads TGCAGCGGTTCGGGGGGATTCTACGAGCAGTACTTC.

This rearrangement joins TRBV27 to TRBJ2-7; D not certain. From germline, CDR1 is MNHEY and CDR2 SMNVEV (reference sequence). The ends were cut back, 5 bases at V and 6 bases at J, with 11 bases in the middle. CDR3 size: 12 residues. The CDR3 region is CASSKSRSEQYF. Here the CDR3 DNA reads TGTGCCAGCAGTAAGTCCCGTAGCGAGCAGTACTTC.

CDR3 loop: CASSQGSGNTIYF. The CDR3 coding sequence is TGCGCCAGCAGCCAGGGGAGTGGAAACACCATATATTTT. The chain links TRBV5-1 to TRBJ1-3, with a weak D call TRBD1 (6 bases). With 4 bases removed from V and 3 bases from J, the gap between germline ends came to 8 bases. The CDR3 contains 13 residues. Germline V gene lookup returns CDR1 SGHRS and CDR2 YFSETQ.

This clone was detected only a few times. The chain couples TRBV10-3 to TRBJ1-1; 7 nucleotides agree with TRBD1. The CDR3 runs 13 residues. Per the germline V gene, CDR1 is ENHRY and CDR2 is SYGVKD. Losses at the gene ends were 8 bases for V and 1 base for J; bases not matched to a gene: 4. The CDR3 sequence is CAIWTGGNTEAFF. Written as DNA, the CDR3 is TGTGCCATCTGGACAGGCGGGAACACTGAAGCTTTCTTT.

CDR3 nucleotide sequence: TGTGCCAGCCTGGGCAACTCCTACGAGCAGTACTTC. Amino acid sequence: CASLGNSYEQYF. This sequence joins TRBV6-1 and TRBJ2-7; D is unclear. Trimming removed 8 bases from V and 0 bases from J, with 8 bases in between. Germline loops: CDR1 MNHNS, CDR2 SASEGT. The CDR3 is made up of 12 amino acids.

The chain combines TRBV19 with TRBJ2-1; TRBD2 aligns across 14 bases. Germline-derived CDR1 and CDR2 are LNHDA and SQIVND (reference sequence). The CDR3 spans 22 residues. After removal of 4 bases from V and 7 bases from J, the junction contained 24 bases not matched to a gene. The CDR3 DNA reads TGTGCCAGTAGTACTTCCCGACTAGCGGGAGGGCTCCATGTCATCTCACGGAATGAGCAGTTCTTC. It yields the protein CASSTSRLAGGLHVISRNEQFF.

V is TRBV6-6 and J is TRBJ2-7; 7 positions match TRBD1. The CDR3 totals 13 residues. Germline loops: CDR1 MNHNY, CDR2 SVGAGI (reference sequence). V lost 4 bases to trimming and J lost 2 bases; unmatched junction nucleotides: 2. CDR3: CASSFGQAYEQYF. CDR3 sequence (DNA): TGTGCCAGCAGTTTTGGACAGGCCTACGAGCAGTACTTC.

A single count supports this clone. CDR3 in amino acids: CASTITGGSPYEQYF. The CDR3 region has the DNA TGTGCCAGCACCATTACAGGGGGATCCCCCTACGAGCAGTACTTC. The chain combines TRBV6-6 with TRBJ2-7; 8 bases align to TRBD1. V shed 7 bases, J shed 2 bases, and the junction held 10 bases outside the gene matches. CDR1 MNHNY and CDR2 SVGAGI come from the germline V gene (reference sequence). This CDR3 comprises 15 residues.

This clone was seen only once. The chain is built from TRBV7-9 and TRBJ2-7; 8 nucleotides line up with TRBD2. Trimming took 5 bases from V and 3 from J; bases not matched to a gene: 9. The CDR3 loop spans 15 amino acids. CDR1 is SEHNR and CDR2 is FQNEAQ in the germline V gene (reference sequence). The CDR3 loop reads CASSLPGTSDYEQYF. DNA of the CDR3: TGTGCCAGCAGCCTACCCGGGACTAGTGACTACGAGCAGTACTTC.